This entry describes one T cell receptor (beta chain). The data belong to a study of blood T cell repertoires in COVID-19. The CDR3 contains 15 residues. Germline V gene sequence: CDR1 MDHEN, CDR2 SYDVKM. With 4 bases removed from V and 3 bases from J, the gap between germline ends came to 13 bases. Measured with immunoSEQ multiplex PCR; TCRdb has only the in-frame clones, and not every one. Of roughly 100,000 clones in the sample, over 70% were seen once. This chain links TRBV28 with TRBJ1-3, with D possibly being TRBD1 (6 bases). Sequences were obtained from peripheral blood. The TCR originated in a human donor in a cohort sampled during active or convalescent COVID-19. The CDR3, as DNA: TGTGCCAGCAGTTCGGCGCCAGGGGTTGGAAACACCATATATTTT. Its protein product is CASSSAPGVGNTIYF.